The next 9 T cell receptor beta chains were all read from a single sample in a study of T cell responses to AZD1222 COVID-19 vaccine. Assay used: immunoSEQ multiplex PCR; TCRdb lists only in-frame clones, some missing. The sample shows roughly 170,000 clones, around 94% of them seen only once. Sequences were derived from peripheral blood, sampled 28 days after the second AZD1222 dose. All receptors come from an adult who received the AZD1222 COVID-19 vaccine.

The J gene is TRBJ2-3, the V gene TRBV7-8, with TRBD2 matching 8 bases. The V gene's germline CDR1 is SGHVS and CDR2 FQNEAQ. J lost 5 bases, V lost 8 bases, and 18 bases had no gene match. This CDR3 is built from 17 residues. CDR3: CASRNTRERGPRDTQYF. Here the CDR3 DNA reads TGTGCCAGCCGAAATACTCGGGAGCGGGGGCCCAGAGATACGCAGTATTTT.

V usage is TRBV3-1 (or the pseudogene TRBV3-2) and J usage is TRBJ2-1; TRBD2 agrees at 7 bases. Germline V CDR1 and CDR2: LGHDT, YNNKEL (reference sequence). V was clipped by 0 bases and J by 4 bases; unmatched bases: 3. The CDR3 spans 15 residues. The CDR3 loop is CASSQDGGVYNEQFF. DNA for the CDR3: TGTGCCAGCAGCCAAGATGGGGGGGTATACAATGAGCAGTTCTTC.

The chain employs TRBV4-3 and TRBJ2-2; no clear D gene. The germline V and J ends were trimmed by 3 bases and 1 base, with 3 bases remaining between them. Germline V gene lookup returns CDR1 LGHNA and CDR2 YSLEER. This CDR3 contains 13 residues. The DNA for the CDR3 is TGCGCCAGCAGCCAGAGGAACACCGGGGAGCTGTTTTTT. It yields the protein CASSQRNTGELFF.

V gene TRBV19 combines with J gene TRBJ1-2; 9 bases align to TRBD1. V lost 5 bases to trimming and J lost 4 bases; unmatched junction nucleotides: 11. The CDR3 covers 16 residues. In germline, CDR1 is LNHDA, CDR2 SQIVND (reference sequence). The CDR3 coding sequence is TGTGCCAGTAGTGAACTGGGACAGGGTATGGGCTATGGCTACACCTTC. Translating gives CASSELGQGMGYGYTF.

V usage is TRBV15 and J usage is TRBJ1-2; D remains unclear. This CDR3 spans 12 amino acids. Trimming removed 0 bases from V and 5 bases from J, with 4 bases in between. The germline V gene has CDR1 LNHNV and CDR2 YYDKDF (reference sequence). CDR3 DNA: TGTGCCACCAGCAGAGAGCGGTATGGCTACACCTTC. This translates into CATSRERYGYTF.

This clone was recorded only once. The chain recombines TRBV7-8 with TRBJ2-5; 7 nucleotides agree with TRBD2. Germline CDR1 and CDR2: SGHVS and FQNEAQ. This CDR3 comprises 18 residues. The V segment lost 5 bases and the J segment 1 base; nucleotides outside the gene matches: 16. In DNA, the CDR3 is TGTGCCAGCAGCCCCCTGGCTAGCGGAAAGCCGTCCCAAGAGACCCAGTACTTC. This translates into CASSPLASGKPSQETQYF.

The chain links TRBV5-1 to TRBJ2-2; D remains unclear. Germline V gene data show CDR1 as SGHRS and CDR2 as YFSETQ. The CDR3 consists of 13 residues. V gave up 1 base and J gave up 7 bases, with 8 bases separating them. The CDR3 spells CASSLNGGGELFF. The CDR3 bases are TGCGCCAGCAGCTTGAATGGCGGCGGGGAGCTGTTTTTT. The full variable domain, with the rest looked up from reference TRBV5-1 and TRBJ2-2, is KAGVTQTPRYLIKTRGQQVTLSCSPISGHRSVSWYQQTPGQGLQFLFEYFSETQRNKGNFPGRFSGRQFSNSRSEMNVSTLELGDSALYLCASSLNGGGELFFGEGSRLTVL.

This clone was detected only a few times. This chain links TRBV4-2 with TRBJ2-2; D possibly corresponds to TRBD1 (5 bases). The germline CDR1 and CDR2 sequences are LGHNA and YNFKEQ. This CDR3 is 17 amino acids long. V gave up 1 base and J gave up 1 base, with 13 bases separating them. The CDR3 region is CASSQGREDRNTGELFF. In DNA, the CDR3 is TGTGCCAGCAGCCAAGGCAGGGAAGACAGGAACACCGGGGAGCTGTTTTTT.

V is TRBV20-1 and J is TRBJ1-6, with 7 bases that match TRBD1. Per the germline V gene, CDR1 is DFQATT and CDR2 is SNEGSKA (reference sequence). This CDR3 is built from 11 residues. Losses at the gene ends were 6 bases for V and 9 bases for J; bases not matched to a gene: 2. The CDR3 DNA reads TGCAGTGCGCAGGGGGGTTCACCCCTCCACTTT. This codes for CSAQGGSPLHF.